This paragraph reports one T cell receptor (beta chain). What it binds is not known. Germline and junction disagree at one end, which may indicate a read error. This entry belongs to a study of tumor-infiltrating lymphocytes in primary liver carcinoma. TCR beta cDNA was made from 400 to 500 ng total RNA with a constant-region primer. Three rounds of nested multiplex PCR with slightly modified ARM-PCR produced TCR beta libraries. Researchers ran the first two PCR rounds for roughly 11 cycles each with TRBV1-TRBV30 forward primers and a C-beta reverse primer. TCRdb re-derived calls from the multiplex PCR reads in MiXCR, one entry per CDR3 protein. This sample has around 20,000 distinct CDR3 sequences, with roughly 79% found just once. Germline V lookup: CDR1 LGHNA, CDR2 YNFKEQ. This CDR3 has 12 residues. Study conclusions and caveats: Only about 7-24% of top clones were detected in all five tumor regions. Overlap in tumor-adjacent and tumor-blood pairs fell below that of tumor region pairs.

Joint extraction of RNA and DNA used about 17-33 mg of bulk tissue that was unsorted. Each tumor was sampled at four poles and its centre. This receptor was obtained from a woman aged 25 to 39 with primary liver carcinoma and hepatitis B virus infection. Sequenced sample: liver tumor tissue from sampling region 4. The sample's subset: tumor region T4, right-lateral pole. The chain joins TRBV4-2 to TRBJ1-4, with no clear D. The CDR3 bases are TGTACCAGCACCCAAGATAGGGTAAAACTGTTTTTT. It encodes CTSTQDRVKLFF.